Shown below are 30 T cell receptor beta chains from a single sample sequenced in a study of cytomegalovirus exposure and HLA in healthy donors (TCRdb year 2017). Preparation of the library involved the immunoSEQ multiplex PCR assay. A mixture of 60 forward primers for TCR Vbeta segments and 13 reverse primers for TCR Jbeta segments was used in the multiplex PCR. Not all clones reach the TCRdb copy of this immuneACCESS table, which keeps in-frame sequences only. Checked studies attribute under half of the gap to unresolved V genes and leave the rest unexplained. This sample holds a few hundred thousand clones; roughly 80% were observed only once. The top ten clones comprise 2.9% of the sample. The sequencing input was PBMCs. The receptors come from a man aged 30 to 39 in good health and CMV-seronegative.

This rearrangement joins TRBV27 to TRBJ2-7, with TRBD1 matching 11 bases. Germline CDR1 and CDR2: MNHEY and SMNVEV (reference sequence). This CDR3 is built from 14 residues. The junction had 2 bases not matched to a gene; V was cut back by 5 bases and J by 2 bases. CDR3 in DNA: TGTGCCAGCAGTCCGGACAGGGGGCCCTACGAGCAGTACTTC. Encoded protein: CASSPDRGPYEQYF.

The chain employs TRBV2 and TRBJ2-1; TRBD2 aligns across 12 bases. V was clipped by 1 base and J by 10 bases; unmatched bases: 5. This CDR3 spans 15 amino acids. Germline V CDR1 and CDR2: SNHLY, FYNNEI. The CDR3 sequence is CASSEGLAGGEEQFF. The CDR3 bases are TGTGCCAGCAGTGAAGGTCTAGCGGGGGGGGAAGAGCAGTTCTTC. Based on the CDR3 plus reference TRBV2 and TRBJ2-1, the full variable domain is EPEVTQTPSHQVTQMGQEVILRCVPISNHLYFYWYRQILGQKVEFLVSFYNNEISEKSEIFDDQFSVERPDGSNFTLKIRSTKLEDSAMYFCASSEGLAGGEEQFFGPGTRLTVL.

This chain joins TRBV27 and TRBJ2-3; 13 nucleotides line up with TRBD2. The CDR3 contains 17 residues. Trimming cost V 7 bases and J 0 bases; bases outside gene matches: 7. Germline V gene lookup returns CDR1 MNHEY and CDR2 SMNVEV (reference sequence). DNA for the CDR3: TGTGCCAGCACCGGACTAGCGGGGGAATCTAGCACAGATACGCAGTATTTT. It encodes CASTGLAGESSTDTQYF.

This chain joins TRBV6-5 and TRBJ2-5, with a weak D call TRBD2 (5 bases). The CDR3 runs 14 residues. In germline, CDR1 is MNHEY, CDR2 SVGAGI. The germline V and J ends were trimmed by 5 bases and 2 bases, with 12 bases remaining between them. CDR3 DNA sequence: TGTGCCAGCAGTCTCGGACTGAGACAAGAGACCCAGTACTTC. Protein sequence: CASSLGLRQETQYF.

The chain employs TRBV4-1 and TRBJ2-5, with D unresolved. In germline, CDR1 is MGHRA, CDR2 YSYEKL. Trimming took 1 base from V and 2 from J, leaving 14 bases between them. The CDR3 has 16 residues. The chain's CDR3 is CASSQGYEDWQETQYF. CDR3 bases: TGCGCCAGCAGCCAAGGCTATGAGGATTGGCAAGAGACCCAGTACTTC.

The chain is built from TRBV11-2 and TRBJ1-1, with TRBD1 matching over 8 bases. This CDR3 has 14 residues. Unmatched junction bases numbered 3, after V lost 1 base and J lost 5 bases. Germline V gives CDR1 SGHAT, CDR2 FQNNGV. CDR3 DNA sequence: TGTGCCAGCAGCTTAGCACAGGGGGGGACTGAAGCTTTCTTT. Residues: CASSLAQGGTEAFF.

The sample holds one count of this clone. The junction does not match germline at one end; this may be a read error. The chain carries TRBV10-3 and TRBJ2-6; a weak D match, TRBD1 (6 bases). Germline V CDR1 and CDR2: ENHRY, SYGVKD. This CDR3 contains 14 residues. CDR3 DNA sequence: TGTGCATGTTTGGGGGCATCTGGGGCCAGCGTCCTGACTTTC. This sequence encodes CACLGASGASVLTF.

The gene calls are TRBV7-9 and TRBJ1-2, with TRBD1 matching over 7 bases. The germline CDR1 and CDR2 sequences are SEHNR and FQNEAQ (reference sequence). This CDR3 has 16 residues. Losses at the gene ends were 5 bases for V and 0 bases for J; bases not matched to a gene: 9. The CDR3 region is CASSPRTGSPNYGYTF. Here the CDR3 DNA reads TGTGCCAGCAGCCCTCGGACAGGTTCCCCTAACTATGGCTACACCTTC.

This clone was detected only once. The V call is TRBV5-5, the J call TRBJ1-5; D not certain. The CDR3 spans 14 residues. Germline V gene sequence: CDR1 SGHKS, CDR2 YYEKEE (reference sequence). Trimming removed 0 bases from V and 5 bases from J, with 9 bases in between. In DNA form, the CDR3 reads TGTGCCAGCAGCTTGGCCGGAGATTATCAGCCCCAGCATTTT. This encodes CASSLAGDYQPQHF.

The rearrangement links TRBV14 to TRBJ1-1; 11 bases fit TRBD1. The CDR3 contains 14 residues. Germline CDR1 is SGHDN and CDR2 is FVKESK. The trim removed 4 bases at V and 4 bases at J, leaving 2 bases unmatched. For the CDR3, the DNA is TGTGCCAGCAGCCCGGGGACAGGGGGCACTGAAGCTTTCTTT. Translated, it gives CASSPGTGGTEAFF. Variable domain in full (rest from reference TRBV14 and TRBJ1-1): EAGVTQFPSHSVIEKGQTVTLRCDPISGHDNLYWYRRVMGKEIKFLLHFVKESKQDESGMPNNRFLAERTGGTYSTLKVQPAELEDSGVYFCASSPGTGGTEAFFGQGTRLTVV.

The genes are TRBV5-1 and TRBJ1-2; no definite D call. Trimming left V 4 bases short and J 0 bases short, with 7 bases between. The length of the CDR3 is 13 residues. Germline V CDR1 and CDR2: SGHRS, YFSETQ. CDR3 protein: CASSPDSNYGYTF. CDR3 nucleotides: TGCGCCAGCAGCCCGGACTCTAACTATGGCTACACCTTC.

The rearrangement links TRBV5-4 to TRBJ2-5; 9 bases fit TRBD2. Germline V lookup: CDR1 SGHNT, CDR2 YYREEE (reference sequence). Trimming removed 0 bases from V and 2 bases from J; junction bases left unmatched: 5. The CDR3 runs 16 residues. The CDR3 sequence is CASSLGGSGGQETQYF. Written as DNA, the CDR3 is TGTGCCAGCAGCTTGGGGGGTAGCGGGGGACAAGAGACCCAGTACTTC.

As DNA, the CDR3 is TGCGCCAGCAGCTGGGCGTTCGGGGTTGGGTATGGCTACACCTTC. It yields the protein CASSWAFGVGYGYTF. The V and J genes are TRBV5-1 and TRBJ1-2; no clear D gene. The CDR3 contains 15 residues. Trimming took off 3 bases at V and 5 bases at J, with 17 bases between the two ends. Per the germline V gene, CDR1 is SGHRS and CDR2 is YFSETQ.

V gene TRBV19 combines with J gene TRBJ1-5; D remains unclear. Trimming removed 7 bases at V and 2 bases at J, with 15 bases between. The V gene's germline CDR1 is LNHDA and CDR2 SQIVND (reference sequence). The CDR3 length is 15 residues. The CDR3 is CASIPRSGGNQPQHF. CDR3 DNA: TGTGCCAGTATACCTCGAAGCGGTGGCAATCAGCCCCAGCATTTT. Full variable domain (rest looked up from reference TRBV19 and TRBJ1-5): DGGITQSPKYLFRKEGQNVTLSCEQNLNHDAMYWYRQDPGQGLRLIYYSQIVNDFQKGDIAEGYSVSREKKESFPLTVTSAQKNPTAFYLCASIPRSGGNQPQHFGDGTRLSIL.

The chain has TRBV29-1 and TRBJ2-7, with a possible D match to TRBD1 (6 bases). CDR3 length: 12 amino acids. Germline V gene data show CDR1 as SQVTM and CDR2 as ANQGSEA. V was cut by 6 bases and J by 2 bases, with 11 bases left in between. The DNA for the CDR3 is TGCAGCGTCTACAGGGACCCCTACGAGCAGTACTTC. As protein: CSVYRDPYEQYF.

The V gene is TRBV5-1, the J gene TRBJ2-3, with D tentatively TRBD1 (6 bases). Per the germline V gene, CDR1 is SGHRS and CDR2 is YFSETQ. Trimming removed 4 bases at V and 2 bases at J, with 14 bases between. The CDR3 runs 15 residues. The CDR3, as DNA: TGCGCCAGCAGCCTCCCGACAGGAACCACAGATACGCAGTATTTT. This encodes CASSLPTGTTDTQYF.

This chain connects TRBV9 to TRBJ1-1, with D hard to call. The V gene's germline CDR1 is SGDLS and CDR2 YYNGEE. Trimming left V 3 bases short and J 2 bases short, with 8 bases between. The CDR3 is 13 amino acids. CDR3 region: CASSDLTNTEAFF. In DNA form, the CDR3 reads TGTGCCAGCAGCGATTTGACTAACACTGAAGCTTTCTTT.

V is TRBV6-5 and J is TRBJ1-1; possibly TRBD1 for D (5 bases). CDR1 is MNHEY and CDR2 is SVGAGI in the germline V gene. This CDR3 is built from 14 residues. The V gene lost 5 bases and the J gene lost 3 bases, with 13 bases spanning the gap. The CDR3 coding sequence is TGTGCCAGCAGTCCTGGCGGGACCGACACTGAAGCTTTCTTT. It codes for CASSPGGTDTEAFF.

V and J are TRBV6-1 and TRBJ2-1; 9 bases map to TRBD2. Germline assignment: CDR1 MNHNS and CDR2 SASEGT. J was trimmed by 5 bases and V by 1 base; bases with no gene match: 6. The CDR3 is 16 amino acids. CDR3 region: CASSEVGLAGNNEQFF. The CDR3 nucleotides read TGTGCCAGCAGTGAAGTAGGCCTAGCGGGGAACAATGAGCAGTTCTTC.

This clone came up a few times. The V call is TRBV10-3, the J call TRBJ2-5; TRBD1 agrees at 8 bases. Germline CDR1 and CDR2: ENHRY and SYGVKD. J was trimmed by 0 bases and V by 0 bases; bases with no gene match: 6. This CDR3 is 17 amino acids long. CDR3 loop: CAISESGTGVYQETQYF. As DNA, the CDR3 is TGTGCCATCAGTGAGTCTGGGACAGGAGTTTACCAAGAGACCCAGTACTTC.

The J gene is TRBJ2-1, the V gene TRBV2; 12 positions agree with TRBD2. V dropped 8 bases and J dropped 2; count of bases not matched to a gene: 4. The CDR3 covers 15 residues. Germline V CDR1 and CDR2: SNHLY, FYNNEI. In DNA form, the CDR3 reads TGTGCCAGCCCTAGCGGGGGGGGCCCCTACAATGAGCAGTTCTTC. Its translation is CASPSGGGPYNEQFF.

This chain joins TRBV7-3 and TRBJ2-1; D might be TRBD1 (6 bases). V was clipped by 4 bases and J by 6 bases, with 10 bases between them. This CDR3 has 13 residues. In germline, CDR1 is SGHTA, CDR2 FQGTGA. The CDR3 reads CASSSTGSNEQFF. In DNA form, the CDR3 reads TGTGCCAGCAGCTCAACAGGGAGCAATGAGCAGTTCTTC.

This clone was seen just once. This rearrangement joins TRBV6-6 to TRBJ1-4; the D gene is possibly TRBD1 (6 bases). Trimming left V 2 bases short and J 5 bases short, with 15 bases between. This CDR3 contains 16 residues. Germline CDR1 MNHNY, CDR2 SVGAGI (reference sequence). CDR3 in amino acids: CASSYPIGGLNEKLFF. The CDR3 DNA reads TGTGCCAGCAGTTACCCAATAGGGGGTTTAAATGAAAAACTGTTTTTT.

The CDR3 is CSVETGVNTDTQYF. The CDR3 DNA reads as TGCAGCGTGGAGACAGGGGTAAACACAGATACGCAGTATTTT. The chain combines TRBV29-1 with TRBJ2-3; the match to TRBD1 covers 8 bases. This CDR3 contains 14 residues. J gave up 2 bases and V 6 bases, and 7 bases lay outside the gene matches. Germline V gene lookup returns CDR1 SQVTM and CDR2 ANQGSEA.

The V gene is TRBV10-3, the J gene TRBJ1-1; no clear D gene. The germline V and J ends were trimmed by 0 bases and 1 base, with 15 bases remaining between them. The germline V gene has CDR1 ENHRY and CDR2 SYGVKD. The CDR3 totals 17 residues. The CDR3 region has the DNA TGTGCCATCAGTGAGTCTTGGGCAGTCGGCCCGAACACTGAAGCTTTCTTT. Residues: CAISESWAVGPNTEAFF.

The genes are TRBV13 and TRBJ2-3, with TRBD1 identical over 9 bases. Germline CDR1 is PRHDT and CDR2 is FYEKMQ (reference sequence). V shed 5 bases and J 4 bases; nucleotides not matched to a gene: 7. This CDR3 contains 15 residues. The CDR3 protein is CASSPGQGLSDTQYF. The CDR3 DNA sequence: TGTGCCAGCAGCCCGGGACAGGGATTGTCAGATACGCAGTATTTT.

The chain is built from TRBV6-5 and TRBJ2-7; perhaps TRBD2 as D (5 bases). The V end was cut by 6 bases, the J end by 5 bases, with 11 bases between. Germline V gene lookup returns CDR1 MNHEY and CDR2 SVGAGI. The CDR3 sequence is 12 residues long. The CDR3 region is CASSKTTNEQYF. The CDR3 DNA sequence: TGTGCCAGCAGCAAGACTACGAACGAGCAGTACTTC.

This chain joins TRBV11-2 and TRBJ1-4, with D possibly matching TRBD1 (5 bases). This CDR3 comprises 17 residues. V was clipped by 1 base and J by 0 bases, with 12 bases between them. Germline V gene sequence: CDR1 SGHAT, CDR2 FQNNGV. CDR3 protein: CASSLGGGSATNEKLFF. CDR3 sequence (DNA): TGTGCCAGCAGCTTAGGGGGGGGGAGTGCAACTAATGAAAAACTGTTTTTT.

The sample holds one count of this clone. The chain carries TRBV19 and TRBJ2-1; 8 positions agree with TRBD1. Looked up from germline, CDR1 is LNHDA and CDR2 is SQIVND (reference sequence). The CDR3 has 14 residues. The ends lost 8 bases at V and 10 bases at J; junction bases unmatched: 13. This CDR3 is CASGWTGPGNEQFF. The CDR3 DNA reads as TGTGCCAGTGGGTGGACAGGGCCTGGAAACGAGCAGTTCTTC.

The V and J genes are TRBV28 and TRBJ1-4; D remains ambiguous. Between the trimmed V and J ends, which lost 5 bases and 4 bases, there was a span of 17 bases. The CDR3 consists of 16 residues. The germline gives CDR1 MDHEN, CDR2 SYDVKM. The CDR3, as DNA: TGTGCCAGCAGTGCGCGGGCCTGGGCGATTAATGAAAAACTGTTTTTT. The encoded protein is CASSARAWAINEKLFF.